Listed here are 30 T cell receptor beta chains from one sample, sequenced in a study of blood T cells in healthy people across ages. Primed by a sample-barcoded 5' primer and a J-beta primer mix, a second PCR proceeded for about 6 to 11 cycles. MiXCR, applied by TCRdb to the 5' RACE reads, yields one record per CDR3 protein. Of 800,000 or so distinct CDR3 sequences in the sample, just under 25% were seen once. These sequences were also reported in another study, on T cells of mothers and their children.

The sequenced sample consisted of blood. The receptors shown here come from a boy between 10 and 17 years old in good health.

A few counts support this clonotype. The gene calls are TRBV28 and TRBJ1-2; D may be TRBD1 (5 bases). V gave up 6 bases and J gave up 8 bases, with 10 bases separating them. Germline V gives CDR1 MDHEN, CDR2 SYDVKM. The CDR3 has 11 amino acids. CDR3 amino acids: CASRDTRGYTF. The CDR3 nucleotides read TGTGCCAGCAGGGACACTCGGGGCTACACCTTC.

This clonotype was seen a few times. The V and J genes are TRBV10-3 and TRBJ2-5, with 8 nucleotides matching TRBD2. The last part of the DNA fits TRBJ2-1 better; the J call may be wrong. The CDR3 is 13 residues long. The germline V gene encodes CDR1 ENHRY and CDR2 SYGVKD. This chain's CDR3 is CAISDLAGNEQFF. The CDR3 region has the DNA TGTGCCATCAGTGATCTAGCGGGCAATGAGCAGTTCTTC.

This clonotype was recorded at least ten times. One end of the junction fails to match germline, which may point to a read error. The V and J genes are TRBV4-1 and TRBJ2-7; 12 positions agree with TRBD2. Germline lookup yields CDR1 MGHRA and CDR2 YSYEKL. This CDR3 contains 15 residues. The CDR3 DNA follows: TGTGCCAGCAGCCAAGTGACTAGCGGGAGTTACGAGCAGTACTTC. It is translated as CASSQVTSGSYEQYF.

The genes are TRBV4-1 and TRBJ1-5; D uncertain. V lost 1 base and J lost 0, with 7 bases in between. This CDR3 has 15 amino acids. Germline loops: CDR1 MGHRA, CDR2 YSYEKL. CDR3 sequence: CASSQVAHSNQPQHF. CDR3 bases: TGCGCCAGCAGCCAAGTTGCCCATAGCAATCAGCCCCAGCATTTT.

Written as DNA, the CDR3 is TGTGCCAGCAGCACTCCGGGACAGGGGACAGATACGCAGTATTTT. Protein sequence: CASSTPGQGTDTQYF. The rearrangement uses TRBV28 and TRBJ2-3; 10 nucleotides match TRBD1. The CDR3 extends over 15 amino acids. In germline, CDR1 is MDHEN, CDR2 SYDVKM. The junction had 6 bases not matched to a gene; V was cut back by 6 bases and J by 3 bases. The full variable domain, its missing parts supplied by reference TRBV28 and TRBJ2-3, is DVKVTQSSRYLVKRTGEKVFLECVQDMDHENMFWYRQDPGLGLRLIYFSYDVKMKEKGDIPEGYSVSREKKERFSLILESASTNQTSMYLCASSTPGQGTDTQYFGPGTRLTVL.

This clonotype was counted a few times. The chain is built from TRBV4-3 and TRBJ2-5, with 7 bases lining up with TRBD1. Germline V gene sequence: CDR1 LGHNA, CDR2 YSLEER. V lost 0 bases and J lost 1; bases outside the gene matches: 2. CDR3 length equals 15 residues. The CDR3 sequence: CASSQDRDSQETQYF. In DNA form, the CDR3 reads TGCGCCAGCAGCCAAGATCGGGACAGCCAAGAGACCCAGTACTTC.

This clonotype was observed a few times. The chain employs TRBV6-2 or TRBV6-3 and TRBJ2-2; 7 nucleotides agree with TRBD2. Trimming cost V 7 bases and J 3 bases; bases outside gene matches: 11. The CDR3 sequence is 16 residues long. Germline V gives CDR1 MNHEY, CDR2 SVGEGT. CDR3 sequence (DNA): TGTGCCAGCACCAGACTCGGGGCGGGGGACACCGGGGAGCTGTTTTTT. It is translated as CASTRLGAGDTGELFF.

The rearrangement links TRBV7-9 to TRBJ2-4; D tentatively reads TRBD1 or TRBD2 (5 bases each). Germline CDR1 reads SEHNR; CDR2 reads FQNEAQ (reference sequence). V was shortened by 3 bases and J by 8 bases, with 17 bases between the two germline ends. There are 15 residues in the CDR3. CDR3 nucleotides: TGTGCCAGCAGCTTCGACGACCTGCTGGGGGACATTCAGTACTTC. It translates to CASSFDDLLGDIQYF.

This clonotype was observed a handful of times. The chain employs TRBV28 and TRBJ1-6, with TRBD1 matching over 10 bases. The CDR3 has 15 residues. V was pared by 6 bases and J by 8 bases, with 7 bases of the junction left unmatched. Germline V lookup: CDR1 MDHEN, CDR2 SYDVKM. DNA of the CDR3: TGTGCCAGCAGCCCGGGTGGACAGGGGGATTCACCCCTCCACTTT. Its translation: CASSPGGQGDSPLHF.

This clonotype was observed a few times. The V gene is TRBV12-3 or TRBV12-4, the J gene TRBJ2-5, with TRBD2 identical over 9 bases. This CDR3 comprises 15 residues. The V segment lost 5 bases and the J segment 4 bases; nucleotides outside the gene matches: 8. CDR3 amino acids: CASSMIAGVIETQYF. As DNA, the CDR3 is TGTGCCAGCAGTATGATAGCGGGAGTCATAGAGACCCAGTACTTC.

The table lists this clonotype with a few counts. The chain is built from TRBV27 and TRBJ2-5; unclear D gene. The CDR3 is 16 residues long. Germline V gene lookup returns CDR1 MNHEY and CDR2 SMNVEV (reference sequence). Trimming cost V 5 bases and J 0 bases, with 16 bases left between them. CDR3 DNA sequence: TGTGCCAGCAGTCTACTCGCGGACGGAGACCAAGAGACCCAGTACTTC. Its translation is CASSLLADGDQETQYF.

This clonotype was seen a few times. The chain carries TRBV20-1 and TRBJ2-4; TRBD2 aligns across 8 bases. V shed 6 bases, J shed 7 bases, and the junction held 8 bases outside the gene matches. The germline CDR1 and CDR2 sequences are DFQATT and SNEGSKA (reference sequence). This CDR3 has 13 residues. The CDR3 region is CSAKTAGVNIQYF. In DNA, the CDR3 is TGCAGTGCCAAAACAGCGGGAGTCAACATTCAGTACTTC.

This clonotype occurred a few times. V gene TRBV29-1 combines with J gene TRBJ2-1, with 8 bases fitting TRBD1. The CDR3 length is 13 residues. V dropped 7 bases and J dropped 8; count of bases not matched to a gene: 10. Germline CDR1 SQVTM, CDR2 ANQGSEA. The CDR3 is CSARGQDLYEQFF. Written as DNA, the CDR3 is TGCAGCGCGAGGGGACAGGATTTGTATGAGCAGTTCTTC.

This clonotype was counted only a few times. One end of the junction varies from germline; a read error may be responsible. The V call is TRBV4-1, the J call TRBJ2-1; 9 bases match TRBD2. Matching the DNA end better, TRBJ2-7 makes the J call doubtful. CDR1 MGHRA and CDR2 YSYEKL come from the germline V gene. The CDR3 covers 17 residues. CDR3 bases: TGCGCCAGCAGCCAAGTCCCCATTAGCGGGAGTTTTTACGAACAGTACTTC. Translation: CASSQVPISGSFYEQYF.

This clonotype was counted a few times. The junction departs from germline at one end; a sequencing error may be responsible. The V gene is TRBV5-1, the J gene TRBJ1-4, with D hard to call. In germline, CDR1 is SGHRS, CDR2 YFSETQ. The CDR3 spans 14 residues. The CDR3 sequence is CANSLEWSNEKLFF. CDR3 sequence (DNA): TGCGCCAACAGCTTGGAGTGGTCTAATGAAAAACTGTTTTTT.

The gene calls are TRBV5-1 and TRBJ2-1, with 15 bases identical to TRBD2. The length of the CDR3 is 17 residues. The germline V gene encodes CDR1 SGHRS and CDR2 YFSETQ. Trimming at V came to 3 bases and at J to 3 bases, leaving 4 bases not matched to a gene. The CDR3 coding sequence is TGCGCCAGCAGCTCCCCGGGACTAGCGGGGGGCTACAATGAGCAGTTCTTC. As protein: CASSSPGLAGGYNEQFF. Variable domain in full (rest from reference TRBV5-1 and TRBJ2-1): KAGVTQTPRYLIKTRGQQVTLSCSPISGHRSVSWYQQTPGQGLQFLFEYFSETQRNKGNFPGRFSGRQFSNSRSEMNVSTLELGDSALYLCASSSPGLAGGYNEQFFGPGTRLTVL.

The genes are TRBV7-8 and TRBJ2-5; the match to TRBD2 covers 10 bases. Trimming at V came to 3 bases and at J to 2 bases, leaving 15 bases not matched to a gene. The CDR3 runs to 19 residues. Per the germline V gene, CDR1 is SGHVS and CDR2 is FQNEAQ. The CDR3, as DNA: TGTGCCAGCAGCTTGCGTAAGGGCCAAGCGGGGGGGAGACAAGAGACCCAGTACTTC. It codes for CASSLRKGQAGGRQETQYF.

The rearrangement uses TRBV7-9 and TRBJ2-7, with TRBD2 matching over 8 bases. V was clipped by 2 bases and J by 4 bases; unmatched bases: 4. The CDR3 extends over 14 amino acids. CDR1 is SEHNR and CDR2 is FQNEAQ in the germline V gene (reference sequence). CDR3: CASSLTGLVYEQYF. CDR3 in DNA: TGTGCCAGCAGCTTAACGGGACTAGTTTACGAGCAGTACTTC.

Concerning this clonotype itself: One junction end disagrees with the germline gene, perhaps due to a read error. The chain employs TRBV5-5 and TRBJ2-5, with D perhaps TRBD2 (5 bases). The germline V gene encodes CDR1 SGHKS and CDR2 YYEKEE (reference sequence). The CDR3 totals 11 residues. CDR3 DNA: TGTGCCAGCAGCTTCACCGGACCCGGGGTCTTC. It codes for CASSFTGPGVF.

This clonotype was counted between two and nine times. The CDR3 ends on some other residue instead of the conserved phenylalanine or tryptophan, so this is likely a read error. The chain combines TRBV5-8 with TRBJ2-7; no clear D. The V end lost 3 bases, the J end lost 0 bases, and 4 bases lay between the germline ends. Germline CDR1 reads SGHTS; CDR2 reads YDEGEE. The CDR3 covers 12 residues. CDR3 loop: CASSSASYEQYL. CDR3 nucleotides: TGTGCCAGCAGCTCCGCCTCCTACGAGCAGTACCTC.

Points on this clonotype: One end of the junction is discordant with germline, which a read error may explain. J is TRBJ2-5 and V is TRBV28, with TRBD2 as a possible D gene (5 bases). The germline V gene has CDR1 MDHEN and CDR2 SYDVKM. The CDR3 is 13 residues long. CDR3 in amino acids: CASSFRDRGTQYF. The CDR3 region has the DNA TGCGCCAGCAGTTTTCGGGATAGAGGGACCCAGTACTTC.

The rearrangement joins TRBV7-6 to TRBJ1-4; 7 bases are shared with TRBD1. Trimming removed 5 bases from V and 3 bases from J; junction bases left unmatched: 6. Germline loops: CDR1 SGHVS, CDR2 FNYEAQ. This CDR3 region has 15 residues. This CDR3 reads CASSIQGTPNEKLFF. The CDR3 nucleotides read TGTGCCAGCAGCATACAGGGGACTCCTAATGAAAAACTGTTTTTT.

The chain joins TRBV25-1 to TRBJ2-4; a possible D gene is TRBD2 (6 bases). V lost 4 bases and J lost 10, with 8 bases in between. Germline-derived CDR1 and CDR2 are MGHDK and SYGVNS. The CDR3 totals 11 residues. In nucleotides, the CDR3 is TGTGCCAGCAGTGGACTAGAAATTCAGTACTTC. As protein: CASSGLEIQYF.

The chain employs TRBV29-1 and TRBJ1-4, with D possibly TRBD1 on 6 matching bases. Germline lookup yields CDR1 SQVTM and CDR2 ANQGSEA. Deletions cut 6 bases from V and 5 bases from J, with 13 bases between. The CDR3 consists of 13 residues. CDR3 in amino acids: CSVATGPNEKLFF. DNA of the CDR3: TGCAGCGTGGCAACAGGGCCGAATGAAAAACTGTTTTTT. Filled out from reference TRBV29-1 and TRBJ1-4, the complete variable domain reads SAVISQKPSRDICQRGTSLTIQCQVDSQVTMMFWYRQQPGQSLTLIATANQGSEATYESGFVIDKFPISRPNLTFSTLTVSNMSPEDSSIYLCSVATGPNEKLFFGSGTQLSVL.

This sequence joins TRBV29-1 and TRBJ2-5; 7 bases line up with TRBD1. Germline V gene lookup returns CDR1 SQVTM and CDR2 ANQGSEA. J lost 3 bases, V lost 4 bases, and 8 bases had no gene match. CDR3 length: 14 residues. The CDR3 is CSVASWDSKETQYF. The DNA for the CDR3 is TGCAGCGTTGCATCCTGGGACAGTAAAGAGACCCAGTACTTC.

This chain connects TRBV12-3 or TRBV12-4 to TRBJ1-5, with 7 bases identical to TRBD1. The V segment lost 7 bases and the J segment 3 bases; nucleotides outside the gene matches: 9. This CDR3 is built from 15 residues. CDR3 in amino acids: CASTLTGKSNQPQHF. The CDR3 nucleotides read TGTGCCAGCACCCTGACAGGGAAGTCCAATCAGCCCCAGCATTTT.

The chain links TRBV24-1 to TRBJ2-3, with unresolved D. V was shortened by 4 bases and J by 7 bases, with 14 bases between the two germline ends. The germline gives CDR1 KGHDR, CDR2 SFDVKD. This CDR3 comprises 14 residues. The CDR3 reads CATSEALRENTQYF. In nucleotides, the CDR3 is TGTGCCACCAGTGAAGCTTTAAGGGAAAATACGCAGTATTTT.

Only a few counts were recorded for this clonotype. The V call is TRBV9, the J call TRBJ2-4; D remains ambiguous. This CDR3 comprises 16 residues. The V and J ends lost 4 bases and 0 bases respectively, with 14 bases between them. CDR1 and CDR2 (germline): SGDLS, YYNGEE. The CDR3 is CASSPQLSLAKNIQYF. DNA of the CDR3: TGTGCCAGCAGCCCCCAGCTGAGTCTAGCCAAAAACATTCAGTACTTC. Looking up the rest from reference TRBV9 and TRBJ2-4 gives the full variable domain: DSGVTQTPKHLITATGQRVTLRCSPRSGDLSVYWYQQSLDQGLQFLIQYYNGEERAKGNILERFSAQQFPDLHSELNLSSLELGDSALYFCASSPQLSLAKNIQYFGAGTRLSVL.

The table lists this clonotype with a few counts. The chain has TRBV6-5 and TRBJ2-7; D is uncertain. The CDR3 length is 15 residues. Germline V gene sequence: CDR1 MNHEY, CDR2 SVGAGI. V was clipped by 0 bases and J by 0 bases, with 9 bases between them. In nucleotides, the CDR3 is TGTGCCAGCAGTTACTCTAACAGAGTCTCCTACGAGCAGTACTTC. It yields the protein CASSYSNRVSYEQYF.

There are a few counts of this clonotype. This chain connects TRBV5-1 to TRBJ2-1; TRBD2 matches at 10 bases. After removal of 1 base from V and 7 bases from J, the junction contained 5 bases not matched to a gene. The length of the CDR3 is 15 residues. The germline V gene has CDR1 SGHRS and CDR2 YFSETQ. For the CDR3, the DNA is TGCGCCAGCAGCTTGCTCTGGACTAGCGGTAATGAGCAGTTCTTC. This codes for CASSLLWTSGNEQFF.